The 5 T cell receptor beta chains presented below share a single source sample, sequenced in a study of cytomegalovirus exposure and HLA in healthy donors. Assay used: immunoSEQ multiplex PCR; TCRdb lists only in-frame clones, some missing. The sample shows about 140,000 clones, approximately 84% of them seen only once. The sequencing input was PBMCs. The receptors were sampled from a woman aged 30 to 39 in good health and CMV-seronegative.

This clone was picked up one time. The rearrangement uses TRBV4-1 and TRBJ2-1, with no clear D. V was cut by 4 bases and J by 6 bases, with 4 bases left in between. CDR3 length equals 11 residues. Germline V gives CDR1 MGHRA, CDR2 YSYEKL. CDR3 protein: CASSLLNEQFF. In DNA form, the CDR3 reads TGCGCCAGCAGCCTACTCAATGAGCAGTTCTTC.

This clone was seen a handful of times. The chain carries TRBV9 and TRBJ1-3; tentative D call: TRBD1 (6 bases). Germline V lookup: CDR1 SGDLS, CDR2 YYNGEE. The CDR3 spans 14 residues. Trimming left V 4 bases short and J 0 bases short, with 8 bases between. CDR3 in DNA: TGTGCCAGCAGCCAGGACAGCTCTGGAAACACCATATATTTT. Translation gives CASSQDSSGNTIYF.

The rearrangement joins TRBV27 to TRBJ2-5, with D tentatively TRBD1 (5 bases). The germline V and J ends were trimmed by 1 base and 1 base, with 10 bases remaining between them. CDR1 MNHEY and CDR2 SMNVEV come from the germline V gene (reference sequence). The CDR3 runs 15 residues. The CDR3 sequence is CASSLFPDIQETQYF. CDR3 nucleotides: TGTGCCAGCAGTTTATTCCCGGACATCCAAGAGACCCAGTACTTC.

This clone was counted between two and nine times. CDR3 DNA: TGTGCCAGCAGCCAAATAAGGGGGGGCGCGGGGACTGAAGCTTTCTTT. This translates into CASSQIRGGAGTEAFF. This sequence joins TRBV4-2 and TRBJ1-1; maybe TRBD1 (6 bases). The ends were cut back, 2 bases at V and 5 bases at J, with 18 bases in the middle. The CDR3 spans 16 residues. Germline V gives CDR1 LGHNA, CDR2 YNFKEQ.

The chain is built from TRBV5-6 and TRBJ1-2; no firm D call. CDR3 length equals 14 residues. The germline gives CDR1 SGHDT, CDR2 YYEEEE. V was cut by 4 bases and J by 3 bases, with 13 bases left in between. This chain's CDR3 is CASSRSLSDYGYTF. Written as DNA, the CDR3 is TGTGCCAGCAGCCGAAGTCTTTCAGACTATGGCTACACCTTC.